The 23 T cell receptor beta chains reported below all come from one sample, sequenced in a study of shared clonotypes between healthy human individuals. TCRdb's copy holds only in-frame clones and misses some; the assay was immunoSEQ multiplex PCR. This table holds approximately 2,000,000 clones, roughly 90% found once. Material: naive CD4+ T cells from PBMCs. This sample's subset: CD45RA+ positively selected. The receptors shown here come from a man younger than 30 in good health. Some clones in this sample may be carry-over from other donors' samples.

The CDR3 DNA reads as TGTGCCAGCAGCTTGAGGAGGGGTACCTACAATGAGCAGTTCTTC. Its protein is CASSLRRGTYNEQFF. The V gene is TRBV5-4, the J gene TRBJ2-1, with D possibly TRBD2 on 6 matching bases. CDR1 is SGHNT, CDR2 YYREEE, per germline (reference sequence). This CDR3 region has 15 residues. V dropped 1 base and J dropped 2 bases, with 10 bases sitting between them.

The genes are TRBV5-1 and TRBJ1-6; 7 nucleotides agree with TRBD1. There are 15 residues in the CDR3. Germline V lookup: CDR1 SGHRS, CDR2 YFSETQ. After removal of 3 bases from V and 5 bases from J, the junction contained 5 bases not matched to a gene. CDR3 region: CASSWGDRNNSPLHF. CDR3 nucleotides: TGCGCCAGCAGCTGGGGGGACAGAAATAATTCACCCCTCCACTTT. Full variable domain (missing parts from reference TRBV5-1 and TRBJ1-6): KAGVTQTPRYLIKTRGQQVTLSCSPISGHRSVSWYQQTPGQGLQFLFEYFSETQRNKGNFPGRFSGRQFSNSRSEMNVSTLELGDSALYLCASSWGDRNNSPLHFGNGTRLTVT.

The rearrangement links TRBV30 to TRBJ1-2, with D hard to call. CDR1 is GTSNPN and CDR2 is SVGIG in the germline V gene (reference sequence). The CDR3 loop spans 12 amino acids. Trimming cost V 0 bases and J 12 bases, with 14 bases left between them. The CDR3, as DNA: TGTGCCTGGAGTGTAGGCACGCCATCCCACACCTTC. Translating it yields CAWSVGTPSHTF.

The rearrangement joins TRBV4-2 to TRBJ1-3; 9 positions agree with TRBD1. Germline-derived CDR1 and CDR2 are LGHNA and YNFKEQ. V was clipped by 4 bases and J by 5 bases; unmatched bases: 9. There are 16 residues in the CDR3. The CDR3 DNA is TGTGCCAGCAGCCCCCCTACGGGGACAGGGCGAAACACCATATATTTT. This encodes CASSPPTGTGRNTIYF.

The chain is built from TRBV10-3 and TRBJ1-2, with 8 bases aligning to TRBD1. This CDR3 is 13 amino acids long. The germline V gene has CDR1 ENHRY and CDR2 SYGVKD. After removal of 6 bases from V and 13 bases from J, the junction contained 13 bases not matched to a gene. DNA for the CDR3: TGTGCCATCAGCCCCGACAGGGGACGTGGGTCCACCTTC. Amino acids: CAISPDRGRGSTF.

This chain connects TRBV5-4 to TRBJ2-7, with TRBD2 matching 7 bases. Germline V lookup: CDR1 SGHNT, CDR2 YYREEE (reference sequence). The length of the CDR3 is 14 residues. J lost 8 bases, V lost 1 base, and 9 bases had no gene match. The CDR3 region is CASSLLGGDSKQYF. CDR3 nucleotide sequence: TGTGCCAGCAGCTTGCTTGGGGGGGACTCCAAGCAGTACTTC. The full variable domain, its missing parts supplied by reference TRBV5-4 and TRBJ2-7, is ETGVTQSPTHLIKTRGQQVTLRCSSQSGHNTVSWYQQALGQGPQFIFQYYREEENGRGNFPPRFSGLQFPNYSSELNVNALELDDSALYLCASSLLGGDSKQYFGPGTRLTVT.

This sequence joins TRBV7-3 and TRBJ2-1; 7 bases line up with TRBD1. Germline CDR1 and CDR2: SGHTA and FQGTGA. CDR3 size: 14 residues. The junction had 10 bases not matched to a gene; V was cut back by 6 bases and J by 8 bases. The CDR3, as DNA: TGTGCCAGCAGTCCGGGACAGCAGTTTTATGAGCAGTTCTTC. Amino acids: CASSPGQQFYEQFF.

The CDR3 region is CASSPLSSGSSRELFF. CDR3 in DNA: TGTGCCAGCTCACCACTGTCTAGCGGGAGCAGCAGGGAGCTGTTTTTT. The chain uses TRBV18 and TRBJ2-2; TRBD2 matches 10 bases. The germline V gene encodes CDR1 KGHSH and CDR2 LQKENI. The CDR3 totals 16 residues. V dropped 1 base and J dropped 9; count of bases not matched to a gene: 8.

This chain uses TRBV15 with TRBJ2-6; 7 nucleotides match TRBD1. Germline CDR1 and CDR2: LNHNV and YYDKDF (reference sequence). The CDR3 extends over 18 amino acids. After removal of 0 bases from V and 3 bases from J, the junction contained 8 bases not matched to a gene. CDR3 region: CATSRDRKGAGGANVLTF. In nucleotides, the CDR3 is TGTGCCACCAGCAGAGATCGAAAGGGGGCGGGTGGGGCCAACGTCCTGACTTTC.

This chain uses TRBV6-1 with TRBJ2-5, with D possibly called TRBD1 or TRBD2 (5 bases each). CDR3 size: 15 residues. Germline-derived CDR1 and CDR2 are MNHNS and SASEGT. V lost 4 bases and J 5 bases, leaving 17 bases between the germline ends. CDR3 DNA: TGTGCCAGCAGTGCCCGGGGCTTCGGAGAGGAGACCCAGTACTTC. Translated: CASSARGFGEETQYF.

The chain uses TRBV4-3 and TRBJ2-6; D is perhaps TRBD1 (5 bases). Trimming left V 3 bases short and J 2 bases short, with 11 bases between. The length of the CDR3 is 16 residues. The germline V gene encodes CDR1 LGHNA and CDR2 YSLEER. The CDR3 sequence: CASSQTTGAGANVLTF. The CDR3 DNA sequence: TGCGCCAGCAGCCAGACCACAGGTGCTGGGGCCAACGTCCTGACTTTC.

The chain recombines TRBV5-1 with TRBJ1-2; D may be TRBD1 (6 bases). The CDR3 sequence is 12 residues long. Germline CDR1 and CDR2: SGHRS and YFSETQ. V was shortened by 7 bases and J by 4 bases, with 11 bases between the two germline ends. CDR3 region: CASGGPGYGYTF. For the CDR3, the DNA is TGCGCCAGCGGGGGGCCGGGCTATGGCTACACCTTC.

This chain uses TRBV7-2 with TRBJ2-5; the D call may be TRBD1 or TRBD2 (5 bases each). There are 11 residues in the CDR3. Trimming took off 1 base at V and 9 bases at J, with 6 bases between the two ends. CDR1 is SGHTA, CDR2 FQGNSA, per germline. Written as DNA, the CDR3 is TGTGCCAGCAGCTTAGGGGGGTCCCAGTACTTC. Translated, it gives CASSLGGSQYF.

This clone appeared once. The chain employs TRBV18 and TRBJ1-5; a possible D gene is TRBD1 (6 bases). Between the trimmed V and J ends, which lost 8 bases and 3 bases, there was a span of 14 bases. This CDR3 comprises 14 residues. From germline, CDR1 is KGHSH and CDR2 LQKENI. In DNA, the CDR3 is TGTGCCAGCCGGATGACAGGCCCCAATCAGCCCCAGCATTTT. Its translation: CASRMTGPNQPQHF.

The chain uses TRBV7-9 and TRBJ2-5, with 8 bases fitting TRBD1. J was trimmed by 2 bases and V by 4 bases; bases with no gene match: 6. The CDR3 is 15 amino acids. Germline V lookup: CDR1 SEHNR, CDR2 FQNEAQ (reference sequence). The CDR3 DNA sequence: TGTGCCAGCAGCTCCCCAAACAGGGGGCAAGAGACCCAGTACTTC. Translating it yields CASSSPNRGQETQYF.

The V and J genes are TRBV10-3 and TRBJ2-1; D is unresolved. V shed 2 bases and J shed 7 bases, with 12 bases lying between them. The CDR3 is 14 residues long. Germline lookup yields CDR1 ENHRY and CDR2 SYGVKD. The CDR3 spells CAISEERIRNEQFF. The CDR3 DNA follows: TGTGCCATCAGTGAGGAGAGGATAAGGAATGAGCAGTTCTTC.

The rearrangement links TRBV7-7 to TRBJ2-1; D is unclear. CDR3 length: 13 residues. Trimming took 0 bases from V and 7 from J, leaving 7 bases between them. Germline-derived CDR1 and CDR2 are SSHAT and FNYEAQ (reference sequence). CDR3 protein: CASSLAAVNEQFF. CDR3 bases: TGTGCCAGCAGCTTAGCTGCGGTGAATGAGCAGTTCTTC.

CDR3 sequence (DNA): TGTGCTAGTGGTTTGGTTCTCGGTAGCGGGCCCTACGAGCAGTACTTC. Amino acid sequence: CASGLVLGSGPYEQYF. J is TRBJ2-7 and V is TRBV12-5; 7 bases are shared with TRBD2. The V and J ends lost 0 bases and 2 bases, in that order; junction bases with no gene match: 7. The CDR3 covers 16 residues. Germline CDR1 reads LGHNT; CDR2 reads FRNRAP.

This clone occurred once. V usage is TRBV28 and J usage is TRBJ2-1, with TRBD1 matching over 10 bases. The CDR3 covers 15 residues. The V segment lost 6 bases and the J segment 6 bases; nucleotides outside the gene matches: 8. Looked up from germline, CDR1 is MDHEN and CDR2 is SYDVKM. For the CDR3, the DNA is TGTGCCAGCAGCCTAGGGGGACAGGGGACCAATGAGCAGTTCTTC. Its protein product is CASSLGGQGTNEQFF. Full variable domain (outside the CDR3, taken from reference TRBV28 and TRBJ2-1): DVKVTQSSRYLVKRTGEKVFLECVQDMDHENMFWYRQDPGLGLRLIYFSYDVKMKEKGDIPEGYSVSREKKERFSLILESASTNQTSMYLCASSLGGQGTNEQFFGPGTRLTVL.

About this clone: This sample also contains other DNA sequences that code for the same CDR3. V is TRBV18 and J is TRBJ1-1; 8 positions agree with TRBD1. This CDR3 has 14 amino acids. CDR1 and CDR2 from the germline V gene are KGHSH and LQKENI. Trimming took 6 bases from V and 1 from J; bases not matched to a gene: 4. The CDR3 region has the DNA TGTGCCAGCTCCCCAGGGACAGGGAACACTGAAGCTTTCTTT. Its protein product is CASSPGTGNTEAFF. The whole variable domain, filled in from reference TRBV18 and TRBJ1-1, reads NAGVMQNPRHLVRRRGQEARLRCSPMKGHSHVYWYRQLPEEGLKFMVYLQKENIIDESGMPKERFSAEFPKEGPSILRIQQVVRGDSAAYFCASSPGTGNTEAFFGQGTRLTVV.

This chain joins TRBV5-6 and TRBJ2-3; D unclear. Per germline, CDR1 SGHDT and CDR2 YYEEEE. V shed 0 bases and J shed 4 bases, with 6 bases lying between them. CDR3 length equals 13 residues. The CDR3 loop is CASSLVDADTQYF. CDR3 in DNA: TGTGCCAGCAGCTTGGTGGACGCAGATACGCAGTATTTT. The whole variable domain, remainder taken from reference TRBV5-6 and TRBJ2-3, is DAGVTQSPTHLIKTRGQQVTLRCSPKSGHDTVSWYQQALGQGPQFIFQYYEEEERQRGNFPDRFSGHQFPNYSSELNVNALLLGDSALYLCASSLVDADTQYFGPGTRLTVL.

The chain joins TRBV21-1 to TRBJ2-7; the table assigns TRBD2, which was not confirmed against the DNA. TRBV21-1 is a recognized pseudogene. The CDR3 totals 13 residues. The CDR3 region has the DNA TGTGCCAGCAGGGGGACTAGTACATACGAGCAGTACTTC. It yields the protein CASRGTSTYEQYF.

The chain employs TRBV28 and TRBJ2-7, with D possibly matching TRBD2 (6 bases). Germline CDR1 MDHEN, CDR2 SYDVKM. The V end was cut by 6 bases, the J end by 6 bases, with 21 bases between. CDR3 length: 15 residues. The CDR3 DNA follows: TGTGCCAGCAGAAAGGCGGGGCTATTCGGCGTCGAGCAGTACTTC. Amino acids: CASRKAGLFGVEQYF.